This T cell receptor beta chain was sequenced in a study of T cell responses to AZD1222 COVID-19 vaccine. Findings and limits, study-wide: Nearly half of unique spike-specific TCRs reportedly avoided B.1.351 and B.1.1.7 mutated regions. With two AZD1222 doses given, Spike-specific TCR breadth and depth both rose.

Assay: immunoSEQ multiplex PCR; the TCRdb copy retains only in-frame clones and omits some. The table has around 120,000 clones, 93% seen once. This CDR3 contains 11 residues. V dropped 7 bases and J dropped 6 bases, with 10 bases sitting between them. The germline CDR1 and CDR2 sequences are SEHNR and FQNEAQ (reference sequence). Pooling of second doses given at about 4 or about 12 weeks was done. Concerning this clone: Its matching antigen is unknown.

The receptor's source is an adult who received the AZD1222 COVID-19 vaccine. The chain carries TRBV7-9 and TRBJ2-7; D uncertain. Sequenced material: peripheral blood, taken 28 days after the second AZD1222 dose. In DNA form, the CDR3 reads TGTGCCAGCATAAGCCCGGGCGAGCAGTACTTC. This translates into CASISPGEQYF.